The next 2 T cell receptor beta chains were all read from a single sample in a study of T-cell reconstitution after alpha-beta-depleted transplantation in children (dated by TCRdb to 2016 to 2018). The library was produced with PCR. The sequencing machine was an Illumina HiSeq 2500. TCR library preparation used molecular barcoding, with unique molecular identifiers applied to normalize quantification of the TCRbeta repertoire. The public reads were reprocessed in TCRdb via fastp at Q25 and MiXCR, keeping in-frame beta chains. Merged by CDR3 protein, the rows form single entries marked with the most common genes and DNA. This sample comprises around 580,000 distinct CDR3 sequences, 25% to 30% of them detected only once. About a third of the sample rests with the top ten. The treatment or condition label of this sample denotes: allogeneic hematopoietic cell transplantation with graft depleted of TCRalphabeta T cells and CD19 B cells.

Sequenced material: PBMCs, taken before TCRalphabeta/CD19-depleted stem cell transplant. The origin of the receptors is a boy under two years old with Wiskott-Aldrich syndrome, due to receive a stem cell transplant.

The DNA of the CDR3 is TGCGCCAGCAGCTTGTTTGGTGACGCTGAAGCTTTCTTT. Translated, it gives CASSLFGDAEAFF. V and J are TRBV5-1 and TRBJ1-1; D uncertain. The CDR3 sequence is 13 residues long. Trimming removed 1 base from V and 6 bases from J, with 10 bases in between. From germline, CDR1 is SGHRS and CDR2 YFSETQ.

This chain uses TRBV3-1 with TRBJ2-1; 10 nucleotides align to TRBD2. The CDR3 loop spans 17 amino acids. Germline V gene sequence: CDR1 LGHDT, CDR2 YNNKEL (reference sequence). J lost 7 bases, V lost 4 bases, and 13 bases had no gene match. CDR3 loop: CASSPRLAGVVQNEQFF. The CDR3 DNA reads TGTGCCAGCAGCCCGCGGCTAGCGGGAGTAGTTCAGAATGAGCAGTTCTTC.